This T cell receptor (beta chain) was observed in a study of tissue T cells after allogeneic stem cell transplantation. Produced via immunoSEQ multiplex PCR; TCRdb's table is partial and in-frame only. The sample has under 3,000 clones, 62% seen once; the top ten hold around 4.1%. Worth noting for this clone: Gene names refer to mouse genes. The read finishes 1 residue shy of the CDR3 end, and the germline J gene is used to complete it.

In germline, CDR1 is NNHDY, CDR2 SYVADS. The V end lost 2 bases, the J end lost 7 bases, and 13 bases lay between the germline ends. The CDR3 consists of 15 residues. The sample was gut tissue. The TCR comes from a female BALB/c mouse in good health. This strain's MHC haplotype is H2-d. This rearrangement joins TRBV13-3 to TRBJ1-6; D might be TRBD1 (6 bases). TRBJ1-6 is designated an ORF whose function remains uncertain. Here the CDR3 reads CASSEGGARNSPLYF. Partial CDR3 DNA: TGTGCCAGCAGTGAGGGGGGGGCGAGGAATTCGCCCCTCTAC.